This T cell receptor beta chain was profiled in a study of blood T cell repertoires in COVID-19. Study-level information: In each case, the material was cDNA or gDNA derived from T cells, B-cell-depleted T cells, or PBMCs.

Measured with immunoSEQ multiplex PCR; TCRdb has only the in-frame clones, and not every one. The data contain about 260,000 clones, over 75% of them singletons. The V and J ends lost 3 bases and 0 bases, in that order; junction bases with no gene match: 6. The CDR3 is 16 amino acids. Looked up from germline, CDR1 is MGHRA and CDR2 is YSYEKL. The rearrangement uses TRBV4-1 and TRBJ1-2, with 8 bases identical to TRBD1. The source of this sequence is a human donor in a cohort sampled during active COVID-19. Sequencing was carried out using peripheral blood. The CDR3: CASSQPRQGTNYGYTF. DNA of the CDR3: TGCGCCAGCAGCCAGCCTAGACAGGGGACTAACTATGGCTACACCTTC.